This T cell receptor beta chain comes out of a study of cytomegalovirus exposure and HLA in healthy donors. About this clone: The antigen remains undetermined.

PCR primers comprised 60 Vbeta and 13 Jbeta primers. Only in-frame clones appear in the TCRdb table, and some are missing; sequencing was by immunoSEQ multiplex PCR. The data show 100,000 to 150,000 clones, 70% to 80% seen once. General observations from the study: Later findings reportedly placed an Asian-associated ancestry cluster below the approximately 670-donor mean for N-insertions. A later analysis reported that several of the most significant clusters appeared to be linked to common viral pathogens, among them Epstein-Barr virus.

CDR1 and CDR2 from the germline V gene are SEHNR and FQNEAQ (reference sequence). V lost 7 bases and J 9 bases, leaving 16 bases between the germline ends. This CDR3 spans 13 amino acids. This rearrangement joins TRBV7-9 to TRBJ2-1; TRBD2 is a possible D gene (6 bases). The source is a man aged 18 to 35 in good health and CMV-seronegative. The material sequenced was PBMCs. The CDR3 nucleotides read TGTGCCAGCACCCCGTGGGAGGTTGGTGAGCAGTTCTTC. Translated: CASTPWEVGEQFF.